The 8 T cell receptor beta chains below come from one sample, sequenced in a study of human T cells and chemical hapten exposure. In TCRdb, the RACE reads were re-called with MiXCR into one record per CDR3 protein. Counted here are about 84,000 distinct CDR3 sequences, 8% to 13% occurring once; the ten biggest clones make up more than 4%. Time point here: patch test 2, 6 weeks after DPC sensitization. Documented treatment: therapeutic diphenylcyclopropenone sensitization with weekly scalp DPC. The starting material was whole blood, obtained in connection with sensitization to the hapten diphenylcyclopropenone (DPC). The receptors shown here come from a woman aged 45-65 years with alopecia areata. Some clones in this sample may be carry-over from other donors' samples.

The chain couples TRBV7-8 to TRBJ2-7; TRBD1 aligns across 10 bases. Germline V lookup: CDR1 SGHVS, CDR2 FQNEAQ. The V and J ends lost 1 base and 4 bases, in that order; junction bases with no gene match: 1. This CDR3 contains 14 residues. CDR3 DNA sequence: TGTGCCAGCAGCTTAGAGGGACAGGGGTACGAGCAGTACTTC. It is translated as CASSLEGQGYEQYF.

This clonotype was observed many times. The chain combines TRBV7-9 with TRBJ1-5; D gene ambiguous. Trimming pared 5 bases from V and 1 base from J, leaving 6 bases between. The CDR3 has 13 residues. Germline V gene sequence: CDR1 SEHNR, CDR2 FQNEAQ (reference sequence). CDR3 in amino acids: CASSRHSNQPQHF. In DNA form, the CDR3 reads TGTGCCAGCAGCCGACACAGCAATCAGCCCCAGCATTTT.

This clonotype has ten or more counts. The CDR3 sequence: CASSFSGHTDTQYF. The CDR3 nucleotides are TGTGCCAGCAGCTTTAGCGGCCACACAGATACGCAGTATTTT. V and J are TRBV7-9 and TRBJ2-3; a possible D gene is TRBD2 (6 bases). Germline CDR1 and CDR2: SEHNR and FQNEAQ (reference sequence). This CDR3 contains 14 residues. Between the trimmed V and J ends, which lost 3 bases and 2 bases, there was a span of 9 bases.

V gene TRBV20-1 combines with J gene TRBJ2-1; 8 nucleotides agree with TRBD2. Trimming removed 2 bases from V and 3 bases from J; junction bases left unmatched: 3. Germline loops: CDR1 DFQATT, CDR2 SNEGSKA (reference sequence). The CDR3 runs to 14 residues. Here the CDR3 reads CSARLAGLYNEQFF. The CDR3 bases are TGCAGTGCTAGATTAGCGGGACTCTACAATGAGCAGTTCTTC.

This clonotype was seen repeatedly, ten times or more. The chain employs TRBV12-3 or TRBV12-4 and TRBJ1-6; D is possibly TRBD1 (6 bases). This CDR3 contains 15 residues. Trimming shortened V by 2 bases and J by 7 bases, and 12 bases separated the two germline ends. CDR3 sequence: CASSLTRQGNSPLHF. CDR3 sequence (DNA): TGTGCCAGCAGTTTAACCCGCCAGGGGAATTCACCCCTCCACTTT.

Many counts were recorded for this clonotype. V gene TRBV7-2 combines with J gene TRBJ2-1, with 15 bases lining up with TRBD2. The CDR3 contains 18 residues. The ends lost 1 base at V and 4 bases at J; junction bases unmatched: 5. Germline loops: CDR1 SGHTA, CDR2 FQGNSA. The CDR3 is CASSLEGTSGRFYNEQFF. CDR3 bases: TGTGCCAGCAGCTTAGAAGGGACTAGCGGGAGGTTTTACAATGAGCAGTTCTTC.

This clonotype was seen only a few times. This chain joins TRBV2 and TRBJ2-6; no firm D call. V lost 1 base, J lost 1 base, and 5 bases lay in between. The CDR3 runs 15 residues. CDR1 is SNHLY and CDR2 is FYNNEI in the germline V gene. Here the CDR3 reads CASSEGSSGANVLTF. CDR3 nucleotides: TGTGCCAGCAGTGAAGGGTCGTCTGGGGCCAACGTCCTGACTTTC. Drawing the rest from reference TRBV2 and TRBJ2-6, the complete variable domain is EPEVTQTPSHQVTQMGQEVILRCVPISNHLYFYWYRQILGQKVEFLVSFYNNEISEKSEIFDDQFSVERPDGSNFTLKIRSTKLEDSAMYFCASSEGSSGANVLTFGAGSRLTVL.

This clonotype was detected a few times. The chain is built from TRBV20-1 and TRBJ2-1; weak D call: TRBD2 (6 bases). Looked up from germline, CDR1 is DFQATT and CDR2 is SNEGSKA (reference sequence). The CDR3 has 11 residues. V was shortened by 7 bases and J by 2 bases, with 6 bases between the two germline ends. CDR3 sequence reads: CSGGAYNEQFF. CDR3 coding DNA: TGCAGTGGGGGGGCCTACAATGAGCAGTTCTTC.